This TCR beta chain stems from a study of blood T cell repertoires in COVID-19. Study background: The origin of the acute and convalescent COVID-19 samples was the United States, Italy and Spain. From T cells, B-cell-depleted T cells, or PBMCs came the material, which was cDNA or gDNA.

Source study methods: Reference gene primers were amplified, and this amplification served to estimate nucleated cell counts. Sequencing was performed with immunoSEQ multiplex PCR; in TCRdb, only in-frame clones are kept and a portion is missing. V, J and clone size derive from that table, while D and trimming were established from the DNA sequence. The sample carries 280,000 or so clones, about 80% recorded once. The receptor was isolated from a woman between 50 and 59 years old who had recovered from COVID-19. Sequencing was done on a sample of peripheral blood.

CDR3 sequence (DNA): TGTGCCTGGGCCGACATGGGTTCACCCCTCCACTTT. Translated, it gives CAWADMGSPLHF. V usage is TRBV30 and J usage is TRBJ1-6, with D hard to call. From germline, CDR1 is GTSNPN and CDR2 SVGIG (reference sequence). This CDR3 spans 12 amino acids. V shed 5 bases and J shed 9 bases, with 11 bases lying between them. The complete variable domain, with remaining parts taken from reference TRBV30 and TRBJ1-6, reads SQTIHQWPATLVQPVGSPLSLECTVEGTSNPNLYWYRQAAGRGLQLLFYSVGIGQISSEVPQNLSASRPQDRQFILSSKKLLLSDSGFYLCAWADMGSPLHFGNGTRLTVT.